One and the same sample provided the 6 T cell receptor beta chains below, sequenced in a study of blood T cell repertoires in COVID-19. The table came from immunoSEQ multiplex PCR; TCRdb's copy has only in-frame clones and leaves some out. The sample shows some 300,000 clones, approximately 88% of them seen only once. Sample: peripheral blood. The receptors here all came from a woman aged 25-40 years who had recovered from COVID-19.

The count of this clone is one. Other DNA sequences in this specimen translate into the identical CDR3. The chain has TRBV9 and TRBJ2-3; 10 bases are shared with TRBD2. With V trimmed by 0 bases and J by 5 bases, 6 bases remained unmatched. Germline V CDR1 and CDR2: SGDLS, YYNGEE. This CDR3 contains 16 residues. The CDR3 loop reads CASSVGLAGVGDTQYF. The DNA of the CDR3 is TGTGCCAGCAGCGTAGGGCTAGCGGGGGTCGGAGATACGCAGTATTTT.

This clone came up a few times. The chain joins TRBV7-8 to TRBJ1-4; TRBD1 might be the D (5 bases). The V and J ends lost 1 base and 3 bases respectively, with 6 bases between them. CDR1 and CDR2 (germline): SGHVS, FQNEAQ. The CDR3 is 14 residues long. In nucleotides, the CDR3 is TGTGCCAGCAGCTTAGAACAGGCTAATGAAAAACTGTTTTTT. Translation: CASSLEQANEKLFF.

This clone was observed once. This chain connects TRBV3-1 (or the pseudogene TRBV3-2) to TRBJ2-7; perhaps TRBD2 as D (6 bases). Germline lookup yields CDR1 LGHDT and CDR2 YNNKEL (reference sequence). The CDR3 is 16 residues long. Between the trimmed V and J ends, which lost 1 base and 5 bases, there was a span of 18 bases. This CDR3 is CASSQAFNGGGNEQYF. CDR3 in DNA: TGTGCCAGCAGCCAAGCGTTTAATGGCGGAGGGAACGAGCAGTACTTC.

The chain's CDR3 is CASSPKRGKATEAFF. The DNA of the CDR3 is TGTGCCAGCAGCCCCAAGCGGGGTAAGGCCACTGAAGCTTTCTTT. J is TRBJ1-1 and V is TRBV7-8, with D unresolved. The CDR3 extends over 15 amino acids. The V and J ends lost 5 bases and 4 bases respectively, with 17 bases between them. Per the germline V gene, CDR1 is SGHVS and CDR2 is FQNEAQ.

V is TRBV10-3 and J is TRBJ1-1, with D maybe TRBD1 (5 bases). The CDR3 extends over 14 amino acids. The V gene's germline CDR1 is ENHRY and CDR2 SYGVKD. V was cut by 0 bases and J by 5 bases, with 10 bases left in between. Here the CDR3 DNA reads TGTGCCATCAGTGAGTCGATTGGGGGGACTGAAGCTTTCTTT. Its translation: CAISESIGGTEAFF.

This clone has just a few counts. J is TRBJ2-5 and V is TRBV28, with 9 bases aligning to TRBD1. In germline, CDR1 is MDHEN, CDR2 SYDVKM. CDR3 length: 15 residues. V dropped 5 bases and J dropped 6; count of bases not matched to a gene: 10. The CDR3 spells CASSRPRGQGQTQYF. The CDR3 coding sequence is TGTGCCAGCAGTCGCCCCCGGGGACAGGGCCAGACCCAGTACTTC.